This TCR beta chain was sequenced in a study of T cell changes during pregnancy in multiple sclerosis. Using immunoSEQ multiplex PCR, the repertoire was profiled, and TCRdb retains in-frame clones only, with some absent. Of 90,000 to 100,000 clones in the sample, approximately 95% were seen once. Deletions cut 5 bases from V and 6 bases from J, with 16 bases between. This CDR3 is 14 amino acids long. Germline loops: CDR1 MNHEY, CDR2 SMNVEV (reference sequence). This TCR was sampled from a female donor with multiple sclerosis, enrolled in a pregnancy study. V usage is TRBV27 and J usage is TRBJ1-2, with TRBD1 as a possible D gene (5 bases). The sequencing here drew on peripheral blood, taken in the first trimester of pregnancy. CDR3 nucleotide sequence: TGTGCCAGCAGTCCTCCAGGGTACGTGGATGGCTACACCTTC. Amino acid sequence: CASSPPGYVDGYTF.